This TCR beta chain comes out of a study of blood T cells in healthy people across ages. Alongside a J-beta primer mix, a sample-barcoded 5' primer served in a second PCR lasting roughly 7 to 11 cycles. At least 2.5 million CDR3-containing paired-end reads were obtained per sample. TCRdb reprocessed the 5' RACE reads via MiXCR and lists one record per CDR3 protein. The sample carries roughly 700,000 distinct CDR3 sequences, around half recorded once. The germline V gene has CDR1 LGHNA and CDR2 YNFKEQ. Trimming removed 1 base at V and 5 bases at J, with 11 bases between. The CDR3 length is 14 residues. This clonotype was recorded many times.

V gene TRBV4-2 combines with J gene TRBJ2-5; D remains ambiguous. This TCR was sampled from a woman in her sixties or seventies in good health. The sequenced material came from blood. The CDR3 protein is CASSQVRQTETQYF. The CDR3 DNA reads as TGTGCCAGCAGCCAAGTTAGGCAGACCGAGACCCAGTACTTC.